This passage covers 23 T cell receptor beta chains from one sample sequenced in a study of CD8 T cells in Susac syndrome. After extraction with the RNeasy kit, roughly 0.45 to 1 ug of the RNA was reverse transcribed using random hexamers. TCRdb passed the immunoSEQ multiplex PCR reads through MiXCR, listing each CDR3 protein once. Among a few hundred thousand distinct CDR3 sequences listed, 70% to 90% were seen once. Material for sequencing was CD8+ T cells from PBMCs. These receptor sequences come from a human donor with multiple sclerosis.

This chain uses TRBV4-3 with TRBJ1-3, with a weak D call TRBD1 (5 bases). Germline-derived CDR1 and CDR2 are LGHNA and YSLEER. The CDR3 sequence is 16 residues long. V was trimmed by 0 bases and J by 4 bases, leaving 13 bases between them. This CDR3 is CASSQDKGTLGNTIYF. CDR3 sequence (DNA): TGCGCCAGCAGCCAAGATAAGGGGACTCTGGGAAACACCATATATTTT.

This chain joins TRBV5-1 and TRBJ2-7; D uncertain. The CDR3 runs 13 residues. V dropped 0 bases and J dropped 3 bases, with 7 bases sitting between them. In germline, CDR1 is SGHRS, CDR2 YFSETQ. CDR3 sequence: CASSLVQSYEQYF. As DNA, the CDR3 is TGCGCCAGCAGCTTGGTACAGAGCTACGAGCAGTACTTC.

The CDR3 reads CASSVRGTSPIMGSYNEQFF. Written as DNA, the CDR3 is TGTGCCAGCAGCGTACGAGGGACTAGCCCAATAATGGGCTCCTACAATGAGCAGTTCTTC. The chain joins TRBV9 to TRBJ2-1; 9 bases match TRBD2. CDR3 length equals 20 residues. CDR1 and CDR2 from the germline V gene are SGDLS and YYNGEE. V dropped 1 base and J dropped 0; count of bases not matched to a gene: 14.

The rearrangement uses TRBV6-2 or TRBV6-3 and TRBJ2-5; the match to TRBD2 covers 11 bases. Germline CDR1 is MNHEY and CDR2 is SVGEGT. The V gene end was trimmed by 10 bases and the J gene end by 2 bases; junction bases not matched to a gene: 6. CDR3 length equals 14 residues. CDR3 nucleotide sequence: TGTGCCACCGGGGGACTAGCGGCACAAGAGACCCAGTACTTC. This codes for CATGGLAAQETQYF.

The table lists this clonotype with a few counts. CDR3 residues: CASSLAVVRGKDTQYF. CDR3 bases: TGTGCCAGCAGCTTGGCCGTTGTCAGGGGGAAAGATACGCAGTATTTT. J is TRBJ2-3 and V is TRBV5-6; 7 nucleotides agree with TRBD1. CDR3 length equals 16 residues. Germline V gene data show CDR1 as SGHDT and CDR2 as YYEEEE. V dropped 0 bases and J dropped 5; count of bases not matched to a gene: 9.

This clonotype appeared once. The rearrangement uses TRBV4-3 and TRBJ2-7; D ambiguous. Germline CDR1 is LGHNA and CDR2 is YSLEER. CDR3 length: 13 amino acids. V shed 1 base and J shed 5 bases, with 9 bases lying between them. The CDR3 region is CASSQAKAHEQYF. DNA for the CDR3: TGCGCCAGCAGCCAAGCGAAGGCCCACGAGCAGTACTTC.

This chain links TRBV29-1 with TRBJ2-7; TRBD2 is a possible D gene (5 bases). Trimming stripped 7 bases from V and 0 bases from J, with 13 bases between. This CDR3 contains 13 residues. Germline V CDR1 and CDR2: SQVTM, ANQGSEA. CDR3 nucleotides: TGCAGCGCAACAACCGGGAACTCCTACGAGCAGTACTTC. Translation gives CSATTGNSYEQYF.

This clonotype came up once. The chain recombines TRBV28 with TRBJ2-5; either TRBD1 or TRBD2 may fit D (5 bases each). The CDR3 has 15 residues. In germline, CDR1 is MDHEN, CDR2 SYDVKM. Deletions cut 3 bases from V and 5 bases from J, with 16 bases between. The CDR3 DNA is TGTGCCAGCAGTTTCGACGGGAAAAAGGGGGAGACCCAGTACTTC. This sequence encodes CASSFDGKKGETQYF. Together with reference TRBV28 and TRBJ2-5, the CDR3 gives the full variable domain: DVKVTQSSRYLVKRTGEKVFLECVQDMDHENMFWYRQDPGLGLRLIYFSYDVKMKEKGDIPEGYSVSREKKERFSLILESASTNQTSMYLCASSFDGKKGETQYFGPGTRLLVL.

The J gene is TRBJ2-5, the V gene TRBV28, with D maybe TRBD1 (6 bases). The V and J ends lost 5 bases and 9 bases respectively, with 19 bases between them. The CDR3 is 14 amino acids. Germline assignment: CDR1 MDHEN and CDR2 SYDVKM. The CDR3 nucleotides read TGTGCCAGCAGTCCGGACAGTTCCAAAGGGGCCCAGTACTTC. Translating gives CASSPDSSKGAQYF.

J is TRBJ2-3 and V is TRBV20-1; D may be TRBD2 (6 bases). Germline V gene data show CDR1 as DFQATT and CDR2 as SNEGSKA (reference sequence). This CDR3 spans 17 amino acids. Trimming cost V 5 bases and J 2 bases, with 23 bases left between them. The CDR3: CSADSMTGSLATDTQYF. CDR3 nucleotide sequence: TGCAGTGCTGACTCTATGACCGGGAGCCTGGCCACAGATACGCAGTATTTT.

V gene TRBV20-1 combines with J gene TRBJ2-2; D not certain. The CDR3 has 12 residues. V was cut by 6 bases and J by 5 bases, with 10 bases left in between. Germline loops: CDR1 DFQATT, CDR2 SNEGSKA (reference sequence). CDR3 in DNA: TGCAGTGCGGCATATGCAACCGGGGAGCTGTTTTTT. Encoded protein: CSAAYATGELFF.

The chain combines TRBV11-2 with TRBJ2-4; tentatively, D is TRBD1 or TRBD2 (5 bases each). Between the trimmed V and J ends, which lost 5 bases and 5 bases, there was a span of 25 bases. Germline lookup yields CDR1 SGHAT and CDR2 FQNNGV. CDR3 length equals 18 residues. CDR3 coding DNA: TGTGCCAGCAGCCCCCCCCGGGGCGTTTCCCAAAGCCAAAACATTCAGTACTTC. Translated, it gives CASSPPRGVSQSQNIQYF. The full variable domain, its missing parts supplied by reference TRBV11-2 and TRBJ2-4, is EAGVAQSPRYKIIEKRQSVAFWCNPISGHATLYWYQQILGQGPKLLIQFQNNGVVDDSQLPKDRFSAERLKGVDSTLKIQPAKLEDSAVYLCASSPPRGVSQSQNIQYFGAGTRLSVL.

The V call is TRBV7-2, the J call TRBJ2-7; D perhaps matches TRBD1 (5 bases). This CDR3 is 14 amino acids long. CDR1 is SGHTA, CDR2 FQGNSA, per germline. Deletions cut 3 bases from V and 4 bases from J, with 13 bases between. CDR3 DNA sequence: TGTGCCAGCAGCTTGGGCCTGACAGCTTACGAGCAGTACTTC. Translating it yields CASSLGLTAYEQYF.

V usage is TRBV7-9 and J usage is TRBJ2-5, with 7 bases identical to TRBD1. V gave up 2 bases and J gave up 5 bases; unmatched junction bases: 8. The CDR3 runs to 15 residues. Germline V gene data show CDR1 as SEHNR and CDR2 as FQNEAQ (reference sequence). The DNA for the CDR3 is TGTGCCAGCAGCTTAAACAGGGGCAGGGAGGAGACCCAGTACTTC. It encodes CASSLNRGREETQYF.

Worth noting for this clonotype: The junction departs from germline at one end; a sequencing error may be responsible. CDR3 bases: TGTGCCAGCAGACCCGGACTAGCGGGGGATTACGGGCAGTACTTC. Its protein product is CASRPGLAGDYGQYF. The chain has TRBV12-3 or TRBV12-4 and TRBJ2-7, with 13 nucleotides matching TRBD2. This CDR3 is built from 15 residues.

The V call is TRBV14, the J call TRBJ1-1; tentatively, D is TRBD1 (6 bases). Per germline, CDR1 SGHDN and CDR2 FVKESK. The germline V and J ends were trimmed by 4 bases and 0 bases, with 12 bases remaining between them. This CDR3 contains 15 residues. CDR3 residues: CASSPQGQMNTEAFF. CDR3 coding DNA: TGTGCCAGCAGCCCTCAAGGACAGATGAACACTGAAGCTTTCTTT.

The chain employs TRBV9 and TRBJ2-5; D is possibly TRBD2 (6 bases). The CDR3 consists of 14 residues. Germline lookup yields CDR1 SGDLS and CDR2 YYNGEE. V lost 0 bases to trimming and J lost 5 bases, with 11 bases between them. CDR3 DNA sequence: TGTGCCAGCAGCGTAGAACCGGGGGATGAGACCCAGTACTTC. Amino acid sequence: CASSVEPGDETQYF.

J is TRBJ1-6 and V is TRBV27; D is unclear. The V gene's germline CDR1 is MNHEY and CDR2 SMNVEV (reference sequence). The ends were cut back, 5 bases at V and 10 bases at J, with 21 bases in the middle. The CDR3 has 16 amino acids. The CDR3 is CASSLGIAASRSPLHF. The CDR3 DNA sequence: TGTGCCAGCAGTCTCGGGATTGCGGCGAGTCGGTCACCCCTCCACTTT.

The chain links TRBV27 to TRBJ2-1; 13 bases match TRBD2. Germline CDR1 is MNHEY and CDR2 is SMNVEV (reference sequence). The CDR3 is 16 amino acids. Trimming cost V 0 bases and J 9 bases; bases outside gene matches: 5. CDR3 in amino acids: CASSLSLAGGPVEQFF. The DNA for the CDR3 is TGTGCCAGCAGTTTATCACTAGCGGGAGGGCCTGTTGAGCAGTTCTTC.

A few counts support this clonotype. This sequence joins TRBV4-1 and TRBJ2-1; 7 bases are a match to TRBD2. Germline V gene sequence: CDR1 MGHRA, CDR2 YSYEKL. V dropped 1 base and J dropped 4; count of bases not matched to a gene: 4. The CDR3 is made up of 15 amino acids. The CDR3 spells CASSQVPSGYNEQFF. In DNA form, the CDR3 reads TGCGCCAGCAGCCAAGTCCCTAGCGGTTACAATGAGCAGTTCTTC.

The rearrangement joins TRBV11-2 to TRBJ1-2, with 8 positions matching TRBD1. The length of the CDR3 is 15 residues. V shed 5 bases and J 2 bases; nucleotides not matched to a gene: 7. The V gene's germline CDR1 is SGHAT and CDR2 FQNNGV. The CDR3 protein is CASSPRTGRNYGYTF. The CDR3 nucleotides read TGTGCCAGCAGCCCCCGGACAGGGCGAAACTATGGCTACACCTTC.

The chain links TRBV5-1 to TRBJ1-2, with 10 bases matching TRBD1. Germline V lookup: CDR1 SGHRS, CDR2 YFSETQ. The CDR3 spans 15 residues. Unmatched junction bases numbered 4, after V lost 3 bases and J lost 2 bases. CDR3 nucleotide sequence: TGCGCCAGCAGCTCCTGGGACAGGGGAAACTATGGCTACACCTTC. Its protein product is CASSSWDRGNYGYTF.

In nucleotides, the CDR3 is TGTGCCACCAGCAGAGGGGAGTTAGAGTACACCGGGGAGCTGTTTTTT. Its protein is CATSRGELEYTGELFF. The chain joins TRBV15 to TRBJ2-2; possible D gene TRBD2, 5 bases. The CDR3 is 16 residues long. Between the trimmed V and J ends, which lost 1 base and 3 bases, there was a span of 12 bases. The germline V gene encodes CDR1 LNHNV and CDR2 YYDKDF (reference sequence). The variable domain in full, completed from reference TRBV15 and TRBJ2-2, reads DAMVIQNPRYQVTQFGKPVTLSCSQTLNHNVMYWYQQKSSQAPKLLFHYYDKDFNNEADTPDNFQSRRPNTSFCFLDIRSPGLGDTAMYLCATSRGELEYTGELFFGEGSRLTVL.